The clone carrying this TCR beta chain was picked up many times. Its antigen is undetermined. The cDNA was synthesized by means of template-switch 5'RACE, which was carried out with 10-nucleotide random UMIs. TCRdb passed the 5' RACE reads through MiXCR, listing each CDR3 protein once. Altogether around 130,000 distinct CDR3 sequences are present, about 3.2% being singletons, with the ten largest covering 1.3%. This entry belongs to a study of neurological immune-mediated disorders. Trimming removed 4 bases from V and 2 bases from J, with 5 bases in between. The germline V gene encodes CDR1 LGHDT and CDR2 YNNKEL (reference sequence). The CDR3 is made up of 12 amino acids. Findings and limits, study-wide: The authors found no clinical or MRI feature associated with the multiple sclerosis repertoire cluster. One related-CDR3 cluster, identified by phylogenetic grouping, held the repertoires of 18 of 34 multiple sclerosis patients and was a possible signature.

The unsorted libraries were prepared from 2 million PBMCs (stored at -80 C). The sample was PBMCs. The receptor was isolated from a woman aged 25 to 45 with multiple sclerosis. The J gene is TRBJ2-5, the V gene TRBV3-1; D call uncertain. CDR3 DNA: TGTGCCAGCAGCCTTAATCAAGAGACCCAGTACTTC. It codes for CASSLNQETQYF.